The clone carrying this T cell receptor beta chain turned up a few times. This CDR3 has 14 residues. CDR1 and CDR2 (germline): LNHDA, SQIVND (reference sequence). Trimming removed 0 bases at V and 4 bases at J, with 9 bases between. This sample was included in a study of T-cell reconstitution after alpha-beta-depleted transplantation in children. As it was prepared, the TCRbeta library received unique molecular identifiers. TCRdb used MiXCR to reprocess the PCR reads, holding one entry per CDR3 protein. The profile shows some 340,000 distinct CDR3 sequences, approximately 10% of them singletons. Sample: PBMCs from the stem cell graft donor, taken from the stem cell graft. The sequence was collected from a human donor who donated a stem cell graft to a child with acute lymphoblastic leukemia. The rearrangement uses TRBV19 and TRBJ1-2; D is unclear. CDR3 DNA: TGTGCCAGTAGTATAGAATCCCCAGGCTATGGCTACACCTTC. Translated, it gives CASSIESPGYGYTF.